The 21 T cell receptor beta chains below come from one sample, sequenced in a study of blood T cell repertoires in COVID-19. Generated by immunoSEQ multiplex PCR, the TCRdb table keeps only in-frame clones and is missing some. The repertoire holds approximately 120,000 clones, with around 83% as singletons. Sequencing was performed on peripheral blood. Every receptor here comes from an elderly man with active or convalescent COVID-19.

V and J are TRBV7-2 and TRBJ2-5; 7 positions match TRBD1. From germline, CDR1 is SGHTA and CDR2 FQGNSA. The trim removed 9 bases at V and 4 bases at J, leaving 5 bases unmatched. The CDR3 is made up of 12 amino acids. CDR3 nucleotides: TGTGCCAGTCGACAGGGCTTAGAGACCCAGTACTTC. It specifies CASRQGLETQYF. The variable domain in full, completed from reference TRBV7-2 and TRBJ2-5, reads GAGVSQSPSNKVTEKGKDVELRCDPISGHTALYWYRQSLGQGLEFLIYFQGNSAPDKSGLPSDRFSAERTGGSVSTLTIQRTQQEDSAVYLCASRQGLETQYFGPGTRLLVL.

This clone was found a few times. The chain couples TRBV27 to TRBJ1-2; 7 bases map to TRBD1. The V gene's germline CDR1 is MNHEY and CDR2 SMNVEV (reference sequence). This CDR3 contains 17 residues. V was clipped by 6 bases and J by 0 bases; unmatched bases: 13. CDR3 in amino acids: CASSSSSGQGANYGYTF. CDR3 DNA: TGTGCCAGCAGCTCCTCATCGGGCCAGGGGGCTAACTATGGCTACACCTTC.

This sequence joins TRBV5-1 and TRBJ2-1; D perhaps matches TRBD1 (7 bases). This CDR3 region has 14 residues. Looked up from germline, CDR1 is SGHRS and CDR2 is YFSETQ. V was pared by 6 bases and J by 3 bases, with 13 bases between. CDR3 nucleotides: TGCGCCAGCACTTGGCAGGGGGGCTACAATGAGCAGTTCTTC. This gives the protein CASTWQGGYNEQFF.

This rearrangement joins TRBV6-5 to TRBJ1-4; tentatively, D is TRBD1 (6 bases). Trimming cost V 2 bases and J 5 bases, with 12 bases left between them. CDR1 and CDR2 from the germline V gene are MNHEY and SVGAGI. The CDR3 runs 15 residues. The CDR3 DNA reads TGTGCCAGCAGTTACGGTGGCAGGGGAAATGAAAAACTGTTTTTT. Amino acid sequence: CASSYGGRGNEKLFF.

The chain combines TRBV28 with TRBJ2-6; 7 positions match TRBD1. With V trimmed by 7 bases and J by 0 bases, 3 bases remained unmatched. Germline CDR1 is MDHEN and CDR2 is SYDVKM. The CDR3 is made up of 15 amino acids. DNA of the CDR3: TGTGCCAGCAAAGGGGGCAGCTCTGGGGCCAACGTCCTGACTTTC. Amino acids: CASKGGSSGANVLTF.

The rearrangement links TRBV5-1 to TRBJ1-6; no firm D call. Germline-derived CDR1 and CDR2 are SGHRS and YFSETQ. The CDR3 runs 14 residues. With 0 bases removed from V and 5 bases from J, the gap between germline ends came to 6 bases. The CDR3 here is CASSLGSDNSPLHF. CDR3 bases: TGCGCCAGCAGCTTGGGTTCGGATAATTCACCCCTCCACTTT.

The chain joins TRBV19 to TRBJ1-5; D not resolved. CDR3 length: 14 residues. From germline, CDR1 is LNHDA and CDR2 SQIVND (reference sequence). Trimming stripped 9 bases from V and 2 bases from J, with 14 bases between. The DNA for the CDR3 is TGTGCCAGCGGAGAACCGGGTGGCAATCAGCCCCAGCATTTT. Translating gives CASGEPGGNQPQHF. Supplemented by reference TRBV19 and TRBJ1-5, the full variable domain reads DGGITQSPKYLFRKEGQNVTLSCEQNLNHDAMYWYRQDPGQGLRLIYYSQIVNDFQKGDIAEGYSVSREKKESFPLTVTSAQKNPTAFYLCASGEPGGNQPQHFGDGTRLSIL.

J is TRBJ2-3 and V is TRBV5-5, with a possible D match to TRBD2 (6 bases). Deletions cut 7 bases from V and 1 base from J, with 10 bases between. Germline CDR1 SGHKS, CDR2 YYEKEE (reference sequence). The CDR3 covers 13 residues. CDR3 nucleotide sequence: TGTGCCAGCTGGGGCGGGGGCACAGATACGCAGTATTTT. Translating it yields CASWGGGTDTQYF.

This clone was seen only a few times. The rearrangement joins TRBV19 to TRBJ1-1; perhaps TRBD1 as D (6 bases). The CDR3 runs to 14 residues. The germline CDR1 and CDR2 sequences are LNHDA and SQIVND (reference sequence). V was pared by 2 bases and J by 3 bases, with 10 bases between. CDR3 region: CASSIIAGDTEAFF. In nucleotides, the CDR3 is TGTGCCAGTAGTATAATTGCAGGGGACACTGAAGCTTTCTTT.

The chain has TRBV30 and TRBJ1-2, with TRBD1 matching over 8 bases. The ends lost 7 bases at V and 6 bases at J; junction bases unmatched: 13. Germline loops: CDR1 GTSNPN, CDR2 SVGIG (reference sequence). The CDR3 is made up of 14 amino acids. CDR3 protein: CAYPYPRGLNGYTF. The CDR3, as DNA: TGTGCCTACCCCTACCCCAGGGGGCTTAATGGCTACACCTTC.

V and J are TRBV27 and TRBJ2-3, with TRBD2 matching over 12 bases. The CDR3 totals 17 residues. Germline V CDR1 and CDR2: MNHEY, SMNVEV (reference sequence). V gave up 7 bases and J gave up 2 bases; unmatched junction bases: 10. CDR3 sequence (DNA): TGTGCCAGCACCTTAAACGGACTAGCGGGGATCACAGATACGCAGTATTTT. Translating it yields CASTLNGLAGITDTQYF.

The chain combines TRBV2 with TRBJ1-2; D perhaps matches TRBD1 (6 bases). CDR1 and CDR2 (germline): SNHLY, FYNNEI. This CDR3 is built from 13 residues. Between the trimmed V and J ends, which lost 6 bases and 2 bases, there was a span of 10 bases. The CDR3 DNA reads TGTGCCAGCAGGGGCCAGGGGAACTATGGCTACACCTTC. Translating it yields CASRGQGNYGYTF. Combining the CDR3 with reference TRBV2 and TRBJ1-2 gives the whole variable domain EPEVTQTPSHQVTQMGQEVILRCVPISNHLYFYWYRQILGQKVEFLVSFYNNEISEKSEIFDDQFSVERPDGSNFTLKIRSTKLEDSAMYFCASRGQGNYGYTFGSGTRLTVV.

The sample holds a few counts of this clone. At one end the junction does not follow the germline gene, possibly because of a read error. The chain is built from TRBV11-2 and TRBJ2-2; D might be TRBD2 (5 bases). This CDR3 spans 16 amino acids. Germline V CDR1 and CDR2: SGHAT, FQNNGV. Here the CDR3 DNA reads TGTGCCAGCATCAAGCTTCGCCAAGCGGTCCCCCGGGGAGCTGTTTTT. This sequence encodes CASIKLRQAVPRGAVF.

The rearrangement links TRBV11-2 to TRBJ2-7; the match to TRBD2 covers 9 bases. This CDR3 has 15 amino acids. The J segment lost 0 bases and the V segment lost 6 bases, leaving 6 bases of the junction unmatched. Germline CDR1 SGHAT, CDR2 FQNNGV. CDR3 nucleotide sequence: TGTGCCAGCAGTAAGCGGGGGGACAACTCCTACGAGCAGTACTTC. Translated, it gives CASSKRGDNSYEQYF. Together with reference TRBV11-2 and TRBJ2-7, the CDR3 gives the full variable domain: EAGVAQSPRYKIIEKRQSVAFWCNPISGHATLYWYQQILGQGPKLLIQFQNNGVVDDSQLPKDRFSAERLKGVDSTLKIQPAKLEDSAVYLCASSKRGDNSYEQYFGPGTRLTVT.

The chain joins TRBV7-2 to TRBJ2-7; no firm D call. CDR3 length: 13 residues. V was pared by 6 bases and J by 0 bases, with 9 bases between. CDR1 SGHTA and CDR2 FQGNSA come from the germline V gene. This CDR3 is CASRLTRSYEQYF. DNA for the CDR3: TGTGCCAGCAGACTAACTCGCTCCTACGAGCAGTACTTC.

The genes are TRBV30 and TRBJ1-1; D might be TRBD1 (5 bases). The CDR3 runs to 13 residues. Germline assignment: CDR1 GTSNPN and CDR2 SVGIG (reference sequence). Trimming shortened V by 5 bases and J by 1 base, and 11 bases separated the two germline ends. The CDR3 sequence: CAWFRVPNTEAFF. CDR3 sequence (DNA): TGTGCCTGGTTCAGGGTACCGAACACTGAAGCTTTCTTT.

This clone was observed once. This sequence joins TRBV14 and TRBJ1-6; 8 bases match TRBD1. The CDR3 has 15 amino acids. V trimming: 4 bases; J trimming: 5 bases; junction bases outside the gene matches: 4. In germline, CDR1 is SGHDN, CDR2 FVKESK. The DNA for the CDR3 is TGTGCCAGCAGCCTTTTGGACAGGGATAATTCACCCCTCCACTTT. Amino acids: CASSLLDRDNSPLHF.

V usage is TRBV10-3 and J usage is TRBJ2-2, with D maybe TRBD1 (5 bases). V was pared by 4 bases and J by 4 bases, with 13 bases between. The CDR3 extends over 15 amino acids. Germline V gene sequence: CDR1 ENHRY, CDR2 SYGVKD. CDR3 sequence (DNA): TGTGCCATCAGTGGGGGCGGATCGGTCACCGGGGAGCTGTTTTTT. This translates into CAISGGGSVTGELFF.

This clone was seen only once. The V gene is TRBV11-2, the J gene TRBJ2-2; a weak D match, TRBD1 (6 bases). V was clipped by 5 bases and J by 1 base, with 8 bases between them. Germline CDR1 is SGHAT and CDR2 is FQNNGV. The CDR3 length is 14 residues. The chain's CDR3 is CASSGGQNTGELFF. The CDR3 nucleotides are TGTGCCAGCAGCGGGGGACAGAACACCGGGGAGCTGTTTTTT.

J is TRBJ2-7 and V is TRBV15, with a weak D call TRBD1 (6 bases). CDR1 is LNHNV, CDR2 YYDKDF, per germline (reference sequence). V was pared by 1 base and J by 7 bases, with 17 bases between. CDR3 length: 15 residues. CDR3 nucleotides: TGTGCCACCAGCAGAGGGGGGCAGGGTCCTGAGGAGCAGTACTTC. Protein: CATSRGGQGPEEQYF.

The V gene is TRBV2, the J gene TRBJ2-3; D remains ambiguous. CDR1 is SNHLY, CDR2 FYNNEI, per germline. This CDR3 region has 14 residues. V was cut by 5 bases and J by 5 bases, with 14 bases left in between. The CDR3 region has the DNA TGTGCCAGCAGTCCCGCCCTGGCAGAAGATACGCAGTATTTT. It yields the protein CASSPALAEDTQYF. Together with reference TRBV2 and TRBJ2-3, the CDR3 gives the full variable domain: EPEVTQTPSHQVTQMGQEVILRCVPISNHLYFYWYRQILGQKVEFLVSFYNNEISEKSEIFDDQFSVERPDGSNFTLKIRSTKLEDSAMYFCASSPALAEDTQYFGPGTRLTVL.